This T cell receptor (beta chain) was identified in a study of CD8 T cells in Susac syndrome. Study outcomes and limitations: It was acknowledged in the study that its TCR sequencing and HLA analysis involved a relatively small number of individuals.

Reverse transcription used about 0.45 to 1 ug RNA and random hexamers. MiXCR, applied by TCRdb to the immunoSEQ multiplex PCR reads, yields one record per CDR3 protein. This sample has roughly 150,000 distinct CDR3 sequences, with around 94% found just once. Turning to this clonotype: Its matching antigen is unknown.

V was pared by 7 bases and J by 9 bases, with 12 bases between. CDR3 length equals 10 residues. The germline V gene has CDR1 SQVTM and CDR2 ANQGSEA. The sample consisted of CD4+ T cells from PBMCs. This TCR was sampled from a human donor with multiple sclerosis. The chain is built from TRBV29-1 and TRBJ1-1; the D gene is possibly TRBD1 (5 bases). The CDR3 DNA is TGCAGCGGCCAGACAGCTCAAGCTTTCTTT. Translation: CSGQTAQAFF.